This T cell receptor beta chain was sequenced during a study of shared clonotypes between healthy human individuals. Looking at the study overall: A donor's plate count was three for CD4 naive and three for CD4 memory; CD8 naive had two and CD8 memory one.

Nashville, Tennessee was home to all donors, each a Caucasian adult. Trimming cost V 1 base and J 6 bases, with 5 bases left between them. This CDR3 is built from 12 residues. The V gene's germline CDR1 is MDHEN and CDR2 SYDVKM. Every immunoSEQ plate was one replicate of a subset's evenly spread DNA. The table came from immunoSEQ multiplex PCR; TCRdb's copy has only in-frame clones and leaves some out. This table has 1,100,000 or so clones, more than 75% appearing once. With regard to this clone: The sample has other DNA sequences that encode this CDR3 too.

J is TRBJ2-3 and V is TRBV28; D is ambiguous. The sample consisted of memory CD4+ T cells from PBMCs. The subset: CD45RA-negative fraction. This clonotype originated in a young man in good health. Some clones in this sample may be carry-over from other donors' samples. As DNA, the CDR3 is TGTGCCAGCAGTTTATCAGGTGATACGCAGTATTTT. This translates into CASSLSGDTQYF.